This T cell receptor (beta chain) was retrieved from a study of blood T cell repertoires in COVID-19. Study background: Specimens from acute and convalescent COVID-19 originated in the United States, Italy and Spain.

This clone was counted a few times. While infection was still active, Seattle patients were enrolled and then followed longitudinally. Trimming stripped 0 bases from V and 6 bases from J, with 10 bases between. The CDR3 length is 15 residues. Looked up from germline, CDR1 is SGHKS and CDR2 is YYEKEE (reference sequence). As handled by the study authors: Quantification of nucleated cells was approximated via reference gene primer amplification. The repertoire was sequenced with immunoSEQ multiplex PCR; TCRdb's copy has only in-frame clones and lacks some. Clonal size and the V and J genes are those of that table, whereas D and trimming came from the DNA. This table holds some 180,000 clones, approximately 83% found once.

This chain connects TRBV5-5 to TRBJ1-6, with unresolved D. The source material was peripheral blood. The origin of this receptor is a woman between 40 and 50 years old with COVID-19, enrolled during active disease. The CDR3 sequence is CASSLEWSINSPLHF. As DNA, the CDR3 is TGTGCCAGCAGCTTGGAATGGAGTATTAATTCACCCCTCCACTTT.